Below are 17 T cell receptor delta chains sequenced from a single sample in a study of gamma-delta T cells after stem cell transplantation. TCRdb reanalysed the RT-PCR reads via CATT. The sample shows thousands of delta-chain clones, about 4.5% of them seen only once. Sequencing was performed on gamma-delta T cells. The receptors derive from a human donor. It is not recorded whose cells these are; they may come from a transplant donor.

This clone is judged medium-sized. The chain couples TRDV2 to TRDJ1; 7 nucleotides line up with TRDD3. The CDR3 sequence is 18 residues long. Losses at the gene ends were 3 bases for V and 0 bases for J; bases not matched to a gene: 15. Looked up from germline, CDR1 is GEAIGNYY and CDR2 is EKD. CDR3 nucleotide sequence: TGTGCCTGTGACCCCGTGGTGGGGGAAGCCTTGTACACCGATAAACTCATCTTT. Encoded protein: CACDPVVGEALYTDKLIF.

On this clone: A much larger clone differs by one base, so this may be a read error. Different DNA sequences within this sample yield the same CDR3. J is TRDJ1 and V is TRDV2; no clear D gene. The V end lost 0 bases, the J end lost 2 bases, and 12 bases lay between the germline ends. The CDR3 loop spans 15 amino acids. Germline loops: CDR1 GEAIGNYY, CDR2 EKD. For the CDR3, the DNA is TGTGCCTGTGACACCGCGGCCACAAGAACCGATAAACTCATCTTT. Translation: CACDTAATRTDKLIF.

Concerning this clone itself: This is likely an artifact of a read error, given a far larger clone one base away. The chain is built from TRDV2 and TRDJ3, with TRDD3 matching over 9 bases. The CDR3 is 19 residues long. CDR1 and CDR2 (germline): GEAIGNYY, EKD. CDR3 sequence: CAYDESGGSSSWDTRQMFF. In DNA, the CDR3 is TGTGCCTATGACGAGTCTGGGGGATCAAGCTCCTGGGACACCCGACAGATGTTTTTC.

In regard to this clone: Being one base from a much bigger clone, this may be a read error. The chain employs TRDV2 and TRDJ1; 8 bases align to TRDD3. From germline, CDR1 is GEAIGNYY and CDR2 EKD. The CDR3 contains 19 residues. Trimming cost V 3 bases and J 0 bases; bases outside gene matches: 17. CDR3 nucleotides: TGTGCCTGTGACGCGGTCCGTACTGGGGGCGAACCATACACCGATAAACTCATCTTT. Translation gives CACDAVRTGGEPYTDKLIF.

This clone is medium-sized within its sample. This chain connects TRDV2 to TRDJ1; 13 bases map to TRDD3. Germline trimming cut 1 base from V and 2 bases from J; bases unmatched to any gene: 9. This CDR3 spans 18 amino acids. CDR1 and CDR2 from the germline V gene are GEAIGNYY and EKD. CDR3 sequence (DNA): TGTGCCTGTGACACTCTTACTGGGGGATACGCGAGTACCGATAAACTCATCTTT. Protein: CACDTLTGGYASTDKLIF.

Notes on this clone: A much larger clone is a single base away; this may be a read error. The identical CDR3 is also encoded by other nucleotide sequences in the sample. The chain links TRDV2 to TRDJ1, with 13 bases that match TRDD3. Germline V gives CDR1 GEAIGNYY, CDR2 EKD. V lost 7 bases, J lost 1 base, and 20 bases stayed unmatched. The CDR3 length is 20 residues. The CDR3 spells CACDVLGDTGPPRGTDKLIF. CDR3 DNA sequence: TGTGCCTGCGACGTACTGGGGGATACGGGCCCCCCTCGAGGCACCGATAAACTCATCTTT.

By sample share, this clone is medium-sized. V is TRDV2 and J is TRDJ1; D unclear. V lost 3 bases and J lost 0, with 19 bases in between. CDR3 length: 17 amino acids. Germline values: CDR1 GEAIGNYY, CDR2 EKD. CDR3 protein: CACDSIGAVRYTDKLIF. CDR3 bases: TGTGCCTGTGACTCTATAGGGGCTGTACGCTACACCGATAAACTCATCTTT.

The V call is TRDV2, the J call TRDJ3; 13 positions match TRDD3. CDR1 and CDR2 from the germline V gene are GEAIGNYY and EKD. The CDR3 sequence is 21 residues long. V gave up 3 bases and J gave up 0 bases; unmatched junction bases: 10. The CDR3 sequence: CACDRVLGDTPSSWDTRQMFF. In DNA, the CDR3 is TGTGCCTGTGACCGCGTACTGGGGGATACGCCGAGCTCCTGGGACACCCGACAGATGTTTTTC.

This clone has just a few counts. The sample carries other DNA sequences with the same CDR3. The rearrangement uses TRDV2 and TRDJ1; tentatively, D is TRDD3 (5 bases). The CDR3 has 18 residues. CDR1 and CDR2 from the germline V gene are GEAIGNYY and EKD. Trimming stripped 3 bases from V and 0 bases from J, with 22 bases between. The CDR3 reads CACDAPWGGQEYTDKLIF. The CDR3 nucleotides read TGTGCCTGTGACGCCCCGTGGGGTGGCCAAGAGTACACCGATAAACTCATCTTT.

This chain uses TRDV2 with TRDJ1; 12 positions agree with TRDD3. CDR3 length: 18 amino acids. CDR1 and CDR2 from the germline V gene are GEAIGNYY and EKD. With V trimmed by 0 bases and J by 2 bases, 9 bases remained unmatched. CDR3 amino acids: CACDTLPGGYADTDKLIF. The CDR3 bases are TGTGCCTGTGACACCCTACCTGGGGGATACGCTGATACCGATAAACTCATCTTT.

This sequence joins TRDV2 and TRDJ1, with 13 bases lining up with TRDD3. The CDR3 is 19 amino acids. CDR1 is GEAIGNYY, CDR2 EKD, per germline. After removal of 3 bases from V and 9 bases from J, the junction contained 21 bases not matched to a gene. As DNA, the CDR3 is TGTGCCTGTGACCCCCTGAGAATTACTGGGGGATACGCGAGGGAAGAACTCATCTTT. It encodes CACDPLRITGGYAREELIF.

This clone was observed a few times. The protein that TCRdb holds for this DNA derives from a much larger clone and differs from the translated DNA at residue 16, which likely indicates a read error; the protein shown here is translated from the DNA. The CDR3 coding sequence is TGTGCCTGTGACACCGTACTGGGGGACTCCTGGGACACCCGACAGGTGTTTTTC. It specifies CACDTVLGDSWDTRQVFF. The gene calls are TRDV2 and TRDJ3, with 9 nucleotides matching TRDD3. The CDR3 consists of 18 residues. From germline, CDR1 is GEAIGNYY and CDR2 EKD.

Relative to its sample, this clone is medium-sized. J is TRDJ1 and V is TRDV2; 9 nucleotides align to TRDD3. The CDR3 spans 15 residues. The germline CDR1 and CDR2 sequences are GEAIGNYY and EKD. Germline trimming cut 3 bases from V and 3 bases from J; bases unmatched to any gene: 7. Here the CDR3 DNA reads TGTGCCTGTGACGCTTGGGGATACGAATCCGATAAACTCATCTTT. Protein sequence: CACDAWGYESDKLIF.

This clone is termed medium-sized. The rearrangement joins TRDV2 to TRDJ1; 12 bases are a match to TRDD3. The CDR3 spans 16 residues. Germline CDR1 is GEAIGNYY and CDR2 is EKD. Germline trimming cut 3 bases from V and 1 base from J; bases unmatched to any gene: 5. CDR3 bases: TGTGCCTGTGACCGGCTGGGGGATACGAGCACCGATAAACTCATCTTT. It is translated as CACDRLGDTSTDKLIF.

A few counts support this clone. The chain recombines TRDV2 with TRDJ3, with 7 bases matching TRDD3. Germline CDR1 GEAIGNYY, CDR2 EKD. Germline trimming cut 1 base from V and 0 bases from J; bases unmatched to any gene: 11. The CDR3 runs 20 residues. The CDR3 DNA is TGTGCCTGTGACACTTCTGGGGGCAACACCCGCTCCTGGGACACCCGACAGATGTTTTTC. Encoded protein: CACDTSGGNTRSWDTRQMFF.

As regards this clone: A single base separates this from a much larger clone, so it may be a read error. The V gene is TRDV2, the J gene TRDJ1, with 7 bases fitting TRDD3. The CDR3 is made up of 15 amino acids. Germline V gene data show CDR1 as GEAIGNYY and CDR2 as EKD. CDR3 sequence (DNA): TGTGCCTGTGGCACCCTGGGGGGGTACACCGATAAACTCATCTTT. Its translation: CACGTLGGYTDKLIF.

By proportion, this clone is medium-sized. This chain joins TRDV2 and TRDJ3; 10 bases match TRDD3. The CDR3 has 20 amino acids. The junction had 7 bases not matched to a gene; V was cut back by 0 bases and J by 0 bases. Germline V gives CDR1 GEAIGNYY, CDR2 EKD. The CDR3: CACDTAGGYVSSWDTRQMFF. The CDR3 DNA reads TGTGCCTGTGACACCGCGGGGGGATACGTCAGCTCCTGGGACACCCGACAGATGTTTTTC.